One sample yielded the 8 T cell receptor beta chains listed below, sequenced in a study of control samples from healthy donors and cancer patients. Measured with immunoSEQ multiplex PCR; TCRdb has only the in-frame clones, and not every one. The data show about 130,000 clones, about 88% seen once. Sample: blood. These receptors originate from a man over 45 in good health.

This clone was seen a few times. CDR3: CASSPGGTEAFF. Here the CDR3 DNA reads TGTGCCAGCAGCCCAGGGGGCACTGAAGCTTTCTTT. The chain uses TRBV7-9 and TRBJ1-1; 7 positions match TRBD1. CDR1 is SEHNR and CDR2 is FQNEAQ in the germline V gene (reference sequence). The CDR3 covers 12 residues. Germline trimming cut 5 bases from V and 4 bases from J; bases unmatched to any gene: 1.

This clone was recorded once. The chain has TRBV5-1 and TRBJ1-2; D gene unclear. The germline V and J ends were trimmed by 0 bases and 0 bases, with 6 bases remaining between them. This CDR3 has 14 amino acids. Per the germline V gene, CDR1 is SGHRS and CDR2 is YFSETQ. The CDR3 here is CASSLAGTNYGYTF. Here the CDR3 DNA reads TGCGCCAGCAGCTTGGCCGGGACTAACTATGGCTACACCTTC.

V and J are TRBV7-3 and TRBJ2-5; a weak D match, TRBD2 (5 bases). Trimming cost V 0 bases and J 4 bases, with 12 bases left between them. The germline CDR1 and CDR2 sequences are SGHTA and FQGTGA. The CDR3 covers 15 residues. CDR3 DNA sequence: TGTGCCAGCAGCTTAACGTCTAGCCCGGGAGAGACCCAGTACTTC. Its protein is CASSLTSSPGETQYF.

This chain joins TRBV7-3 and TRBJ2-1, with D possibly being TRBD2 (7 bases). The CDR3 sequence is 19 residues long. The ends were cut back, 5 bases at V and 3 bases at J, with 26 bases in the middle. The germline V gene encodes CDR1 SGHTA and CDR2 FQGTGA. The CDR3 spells CASSQGGDPFSQDYNEQFF. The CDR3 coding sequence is TGTGCCAGCAGCCAAGGGGGGGACCCCTTCTCCCAAGACTACAATGAGCAGTTCTTC.

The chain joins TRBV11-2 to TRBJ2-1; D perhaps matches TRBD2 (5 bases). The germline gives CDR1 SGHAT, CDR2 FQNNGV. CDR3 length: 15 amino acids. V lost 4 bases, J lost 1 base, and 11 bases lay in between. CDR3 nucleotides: TGTGCCAGCAGCTCCCTCCCGGGGTCCTACAATGAGCAGTTCTTC. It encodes CASSSLPGSYNEQFF.

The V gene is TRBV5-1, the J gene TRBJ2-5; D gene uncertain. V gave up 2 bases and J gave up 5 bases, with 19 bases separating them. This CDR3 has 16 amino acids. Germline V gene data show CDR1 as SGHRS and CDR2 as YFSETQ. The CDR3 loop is CASSFGGLSRGETQYF. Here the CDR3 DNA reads TGCGCCAGCAGCTTCGGTGGGTTATCGAGAGGTGAGACCCAGTACTTC.

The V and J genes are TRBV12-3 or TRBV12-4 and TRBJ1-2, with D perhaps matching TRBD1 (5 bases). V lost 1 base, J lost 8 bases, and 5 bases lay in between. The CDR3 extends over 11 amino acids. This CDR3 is CASSLGQGYTF. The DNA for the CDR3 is TGTGCCAGCAGTTTAGGACAGGGCTACACCTTC.

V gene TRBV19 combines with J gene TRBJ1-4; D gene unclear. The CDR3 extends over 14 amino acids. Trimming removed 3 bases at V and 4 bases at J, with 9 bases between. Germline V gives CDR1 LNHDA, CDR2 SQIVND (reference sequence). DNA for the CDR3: TGTGCCAGTAGTATTACTGGGGATAATGAAAAACTGTTTTTT. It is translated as CASSITGDNEKLFF.